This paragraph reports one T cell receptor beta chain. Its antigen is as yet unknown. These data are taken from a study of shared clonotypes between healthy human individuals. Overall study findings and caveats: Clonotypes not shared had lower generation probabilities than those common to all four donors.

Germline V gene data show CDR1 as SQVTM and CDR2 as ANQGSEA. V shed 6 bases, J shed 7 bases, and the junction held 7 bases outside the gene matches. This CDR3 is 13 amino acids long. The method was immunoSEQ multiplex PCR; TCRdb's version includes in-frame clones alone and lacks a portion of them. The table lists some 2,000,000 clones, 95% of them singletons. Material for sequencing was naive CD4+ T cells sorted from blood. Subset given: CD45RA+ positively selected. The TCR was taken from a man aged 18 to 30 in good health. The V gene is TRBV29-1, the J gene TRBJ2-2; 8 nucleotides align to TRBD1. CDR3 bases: TGCAGCGTGCTCGACAGGGGTAACGGGGAGCTGTTTTTT. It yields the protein CSVLDRGNGELFF.